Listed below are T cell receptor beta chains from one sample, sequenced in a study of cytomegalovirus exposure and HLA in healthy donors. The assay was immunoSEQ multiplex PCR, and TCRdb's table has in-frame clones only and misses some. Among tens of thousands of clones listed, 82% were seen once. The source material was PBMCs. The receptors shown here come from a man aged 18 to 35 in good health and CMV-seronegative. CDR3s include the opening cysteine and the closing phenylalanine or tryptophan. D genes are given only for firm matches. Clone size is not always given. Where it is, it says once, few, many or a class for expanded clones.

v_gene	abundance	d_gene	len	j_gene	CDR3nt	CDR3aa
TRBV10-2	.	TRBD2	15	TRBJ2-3	TGCGCCAGCAGGATAGCGGGGGGCTGGGTAGATACGCAGTATTTT	CASRIAGGWVDTQYF
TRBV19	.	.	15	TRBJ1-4	TGTGCCAGTAGTATTACAGGTGCAACTAATGAAAAACTGTTTTTT	CASSITGATNEKLFF
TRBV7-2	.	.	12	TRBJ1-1	TGTGCCAGCAGCTTACCAGGGACTGAAGCTTTCTTT	CASSLPGTEAFF
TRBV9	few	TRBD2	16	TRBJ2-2	TGTGCCAGCAGCGTAGCTAGCGGGGGGGACACCGGGGAGCTGTTTTTT	CASSVASGGDTGELFF
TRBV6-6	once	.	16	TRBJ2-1	TGTGCCAGCAGGCGGAGACCGATAAAGAGTCAAAATGAGCAGTTCTTC	CASRRRPIKSQNEQFF
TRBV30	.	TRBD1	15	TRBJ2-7	TGTGCCTGGTCTACCGGGACAGGGGGCTACTACGAGCAGTACTTC	CAWSTGTGGYYEQYF
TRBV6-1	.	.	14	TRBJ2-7	TGTGCCAGCAGTGAAGAGAACGGAGCGTACGAGCAGTACTTC	CASSEENGAYEQYF
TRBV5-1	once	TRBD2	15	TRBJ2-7	TGCGCCAGCAGCTTGGCCGACGGGAGGATTCACGAGCAGTACTTC	CASSLADGRIHEQYF
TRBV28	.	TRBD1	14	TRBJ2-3	TGTGCCAGCAATCGGGACAGGGGGACAGATACGCAGTATTTT	CASNRDRGTDTQYF
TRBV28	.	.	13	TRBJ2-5	TGTGCCAGCAGCCCTTCAGGCACATCGACCCAGTACTTC	CASSPSGTSTQYF
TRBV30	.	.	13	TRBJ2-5	TGTGCCTGGGGGACTCGCCCCCAAGAGACCCAGTACTTC	CAWGTRPQETQYF
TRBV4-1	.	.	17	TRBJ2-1	TGCGCCAGCAGCCAAGACTCGTTTGTTAGTCGAGGCATAAGGCAGTTCTTC	CASSQDSFVSRGIRQFF
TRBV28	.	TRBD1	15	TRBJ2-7	TGTGCCAGCAGTTCCCCGGGACAGGGGGACTACGAGCAGTACTTC	CASSSPGQGDYEQYF
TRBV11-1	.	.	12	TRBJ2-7	TGTGCCAGCAGCTCCCTAGCAGGCGAGCAGTACTTC	CASSSLAGEQYF
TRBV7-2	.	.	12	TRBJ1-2	TGTGCCAGCACCCCTACAGGGAGTGGCTACACCTTC	CASTPTGSGYTF
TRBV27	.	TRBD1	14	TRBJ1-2	TGTGCCAGCAGTTCCAGGGACAGGGGCTCTGGCTACACCTTC	CASSSRDRGSGYTF
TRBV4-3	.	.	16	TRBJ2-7	TGCGCCAGCAGCCAAGATCTGGCAGGCTACTCCTACGAGCAGTACTTC	CASSQDLAGYSYEQYF
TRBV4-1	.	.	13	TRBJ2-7	TGCGCCAGCAGCCCATATGAGGGTTGGGAGCAGTACTTC	CASSPYEGWEQYF
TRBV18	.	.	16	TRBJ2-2	TGTGCCAGCTCACCAGGCGGGACGAAACTCACCGGGGAGCTGTTTTTT	CASSPGGTKLTGELFF
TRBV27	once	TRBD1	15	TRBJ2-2	TGTGCCAGCAGTTTAGGGACAGGGAACACCGGGGAGCTGTTTTTT	CASSLGTGNTGELFF
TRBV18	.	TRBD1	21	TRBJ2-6	TGTGCCAGCTCACCAATTCTTCGTAAGACAGGGGCTACCTCTGGGGCCAACGTCCTGACTTTC	CASSPILRKTGATSGANVLTF
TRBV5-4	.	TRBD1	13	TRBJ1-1	TGTGCCAGCAGCTTCTCCGGGACAGGAGAAGCTTTCTTT	CASSFSGTGEAFF
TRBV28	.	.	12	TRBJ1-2	TGTGCCAGCAGTTACTTTAACTATGGCTACACCTTC	CASSYFNYGYTF
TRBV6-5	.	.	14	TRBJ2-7	TGTGCCAGCAGTAGAGATCCAGGGTCCTACGAGCAGTACTTC	CASSRDPGSYEQYF
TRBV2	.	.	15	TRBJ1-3	TGTGCCAGCAGTGCCAGGGGAATTTCTGGAAACACCATATATTTT	CASSARGISGNTIYF
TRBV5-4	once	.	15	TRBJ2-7	TGTGCCAGCAGCTTGGAGTCCAGTAAATCCTACGAGCAGTACTTC	CASSLESSKSYEQYF
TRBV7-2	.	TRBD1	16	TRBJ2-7	TGTGCCAGCAGCCTTTTGCCGGGACAGGGAATCAACGAGCAGTACTTC	CASSLLPGQGINEQYF
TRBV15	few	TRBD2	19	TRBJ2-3	TGTGCCACCAGCAGAGATTCGAGGAGACTAGCGAGAAACACAGATACGCAGTATTTT	CATSRDSRRLARNTDTQYF
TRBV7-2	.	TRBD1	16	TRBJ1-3	TGTGCCAGCGTGGACAGGGCCCGACACTCTGGAAACACCATATATTTT	CASVDRARHSGNTIYF
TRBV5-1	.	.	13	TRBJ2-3	TGCGCCAGCAGCTTCCAAGAGACAGATACGCAGTATTTT	CASSFQETDTQYF
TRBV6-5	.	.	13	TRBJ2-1	TGTGCCAGCAGCTCCATTAGTATCGGGACAACGTTCTTC	CASSSISIGTTFF
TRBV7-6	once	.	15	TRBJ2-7	TGTGCCAGCAGCCGCCGGGACACCGAGCTTTACGAGCAGTACTTC	CASSRRDTELYEQYF
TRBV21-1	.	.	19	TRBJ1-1	TGTGCCAGCAGCAAAGACCAAGGGACAGGGGATGTGGAGAACACTGAAGCTTTCTTT	CASSKDQGTGDVENTEAFF
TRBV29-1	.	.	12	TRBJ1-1	TGCAGCGGTCTCCGGAGAAACACTGAAGCTTTCTTT	CSGLRRNTEAFF
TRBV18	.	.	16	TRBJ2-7	TGTGCCAGCTCACCCCTCCCCCGGACAGAGCTTTACGAGCAGTACTTC	CASSPLPRTELYEQYF